The rows below give T cell receptor beta chains drawn from one sample of a study of T-cell reconstitution after alpha-beta-depleted transplantation in children. Each CDR3 protein gets one entry after TCRdb re-called the PCR reads with MiXCR. The sample lists about 240,000 distinct CDR3 sequences, about 25% seen once, with about 2.6% in the top ten. The material sequenced was PBMCs, taken before TCRalphabeta/CD19-depleted stem cell transplant. The receptors stem from a girl aged 2-10 years with Fanconi anemia, due to receive a stem cell transplant. CDR3s include the opening cysteine and the closing phenylalanine or tryptophan. D genes are given only for firm matches. Clone sizes are given selectively: once, few, many, or a class where the clone is expanded.

V gene	D gene	J gene	clone size	CDR3 protein	CDR3 DNA
TRBV12-3/TRBV12-4	TRBD2	TRBJ2-1	many	CASSLEGTSGGYNEQFF	TGTGCCAGCAGTTTAGAGGGGACTAGCGGGGGTTACAATGAGCAGTTCTTC
TRBV18	TRBD2	TRBJ2-1	many	CASSPSSGNEQFF	TGTGCCAGCTCACCGTCTAGCGGCAATGAGCAGTTCTTC
TRBV5-1	-	TRBJ2-5	-	CASSGVNEETQYF	TGCGCCAGCAGCGGGGTTAATGAAGAGACCCAGTACTTC
TRBV5-1	-	TRBJ2-2	many	CASSRLGQNTGELFF	TGCGCCAGCAGCCGTCTGGGACAAAACACCGGGGAGCTGTTTTTT
TRBV12-3/TRBV12-4	-	TRBJ2-4	many	CASSPAGRVNIQYF	TGTGCCAGCAGTCCGGCGGGGCGGGTAAACATTCAGTACTTC
TRBV20-1	-	TRBJ2-1	few	CSARDPSVAYNEQFF	TGCAGTGCTAGAGATCCTAGCGTAGCCTACAATGAGCAGTTCTTC
TRBV18	TRBD1	TRBJ2-2	few	CASRRDSYTGELFF	TGTGCCAGCCGTCGGGACAGCTACACCGGGGAGCTGTTTTTT
TRBV27	-	TRBJ2-7	many	CASSLVGEQYF	TGTGCCAGCAGTTTAGTTGGCGAGCAGTACTTC
TRBV29-1	-	TRBJ2-6	-	CSVVSSGANVLTF	TGCAGCGTTGTCAGCTCTGGGGCCAACGTCCTGACTTTC
TRBV29-1	-	TRBJ2-1	many	CSVVRGTRSYNEQFF	TGCAGCGTTGTGAGGGGGACCCGCTCCTACAATGAGCAGTTCTTC
TRBV29-1	TRBD2	TRBJ2-7	-	CSVEGTSGPASYEQYF	TGCAGCGTTGAAGGGACTAGCGGGCCCGCTTCCTACGAGCAGTACTTC
TRBV20-1	-	TRBJ1-5	few	CSTGSGIQPQHF	TGCAGTACCGGGTCAGGAATTCAGCCCCAGCATTTT
TRBV12-3/TRBV12-4	-	TRBJ2-3	few	CASSLGGATDTQYF	TGTGCCAGCAGTTTAGGGGGGGCCACAGATACGCAGTATTTT
TRBV29-1	TRBD1	TRBJ2-1	many	CSVDLGQDFSHNEQFF	TGCAGCGTCGATTTGGGACAGGACTTCTCCCACAATGAGCAGTTCTTC
TRBV18	TRBD1	TRBJ2-5	few	CASSPRRDREETQYF	TGTGCCAGCTCACCCCGCAGGGACAGGGAAGAGACCCAGTACTTC
TRBV5-1	-	TRBJ2-2	-	CASSSIGTTNTGELFF	TGCGCCAGCAGCTCCATTGGGACCACGAACACCGGGGAGCTGTTTTTT
TRBV5-1	TRBD1	TRBJ1-1	-	CASSLGGGTTEAFF	TGCGCCAGCAGCTTAGGAGGGGGCACCACTGAAGCTTTCTTT
TRBV20-1	TRBD2	TRBJ2-1	many	CSALRDYGYNEQFF	TGCAGTGCTCTCCGGGACTATGGGTACAATGAGCAGTTCTTC
TRBV20-1	-	TRBJ2-3	once	CSARDYSLSTDTQYF	TGCAGTGCCCGAGACTACTCCCTAAGCACAGATACGCAGTATTTT
TRBV20-1	-	TRBJ2-3	-	CSAPARAKTDTQYF	TGCAGTGCCCCGGCAAGGGCAAAGACAGATACGCAGTATTTT
TRBV20-1	TRBD2	TRBJ2-1	-	CSARDFLAGKQFF	TGCAGTGCTAGAGATTTCCTAGCGGGGAAGCAGTTCTTC
TRBV24-1	-	TRBJ1-2	-	CATSDPFQAYGYTF	TGTGCCACCAGTGACCCCTTTCAGGCCTATGGCTACACCTTC
TRBV20-1	TRBD2	TRBJ2-1	-	CSARDLAGGPDEQFF	TGCAGTGCTAGAGATCTAGCGGGAGGGCCGGATGAGCAGTTCTTC
TRBV27	-	TRBJ1-4	many	CASSLSWQLNEKLFF	TGTGCCAGCAGTTTATCATGGCAGTTGAATGAAAAACTGTTTTTT
TRBV20-1	-	TRBJ1-6	few	CSASRQASYNSPLHF	TGCAGTGCTAGCAGACAGGCCTCCTATAATTCACCCCTCCACTTT
TRBV11-3	-	TRBJ2-2	-	CASSLMTSLISANTGELFF	TGTGCCAGCAGCTTAATGACTAGTCTAATATCCGCGAACACCGGGGAGCTGTTTTTT
TRBV6-5	-	TRBJ1-2	-	CASSSDPGGYTF	TGTGCCAGCAGTTCGGACCCTGGAGGCTACACCTTC